This T cell receptor beta chain was profiled in a study of graft-versus-host responses after intestinal transplantation. Study-wide context: Every one of the recipients received anti-thymocyte globulin induction and afterwards took tacrolimus and steroids for around three years.

J was trimmed by 5 bases and V by 1 base; bases with no gene match: 5. Germline CDR1 SGHTA, CDR2 FQGTGA. The CDR3 loop spans 15 amino acids. The method was immunoSEQ multiplex PCR; TCRdb's version includes in-frame clones alone and lacks a portion of them. The repertoire holds roughly 90,000 clones, with around 93% as singletons. With respect to this clone: What it binds is not known.

Sequences were derived from unstimulated CD4+ T cells sorted from spleen or lymph node cells, sampled before transplant. This TCR was recovered from a human donor who was the organ donor for an intestinal transplant. This chain uses TRBV7-3 with TRBJ2-1; 7 bases map to TRBD2. CDR3 bases: TGTGCCAGCAGCTTAAGGCCCGGGGGGAACAATGAGCAGTTCTTC. This codes for CASSLRPGGNNEQFF.